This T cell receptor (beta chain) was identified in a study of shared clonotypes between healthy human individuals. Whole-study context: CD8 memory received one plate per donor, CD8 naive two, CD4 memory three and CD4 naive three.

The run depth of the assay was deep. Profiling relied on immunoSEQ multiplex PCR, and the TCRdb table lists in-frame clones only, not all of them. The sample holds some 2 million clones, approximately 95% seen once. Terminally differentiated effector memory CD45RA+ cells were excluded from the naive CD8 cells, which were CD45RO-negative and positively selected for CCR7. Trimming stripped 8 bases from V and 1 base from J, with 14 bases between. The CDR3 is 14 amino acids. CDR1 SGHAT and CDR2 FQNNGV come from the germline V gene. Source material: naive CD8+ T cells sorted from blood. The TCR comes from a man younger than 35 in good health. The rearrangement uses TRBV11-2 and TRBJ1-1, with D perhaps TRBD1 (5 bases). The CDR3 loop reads CASRRGAQNTEAFF. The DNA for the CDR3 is TGTGCCAGCCGGCGAGGGGCGCAGAACACTGAAGCTTTCTTT.